Presented here are 29 T cell receptor beta chains from one specimen sequenced in a study of cytomegalovirus exposure and HLA in healthy donors. PCR amplification relied on 60 Vbeta primers (plus 13 Jbeta primers). TCRdb's table, derived via immunoSEQ multiplex PCR, lists solely in-frame clones and lacks some. This table holds roughly 150,000 clones, 79% found once. The sample taken for sequencing was PBMCs. All receptors come from a man aged 40-55 years in good health and CMV-seropositive.

In DNA, the CDR3 is TGTGCCAGTAGTCCTCGACCGAGGGGGCTAAGAGACAATGAGCAGTTCTTC. It codes for CASSPRPRGLRDNEQFF. This chain links TRBV19 with TRBJ2-1; 7 bases map to TRBD1. V dropped 5 bases and J dropped 5; count of bases not matched to a gene: 15. This CDR3 is built from 17 residues. Per germline, CDR1 LNHDA and CDR2 SQIVND (reference sequence).

CDR3 DNA sequence: TGTGCCAGTAGTATAGTCAGCAGGGGAGAGACCCAGTACTTC. Amino acids: CASSIVSRGETQYF. The chain is built from TRBV19 and TRBJ2-5; D perhaps matches TRBD1 (6 bases). The length of the CDR3 is 14 residues. Per germline, CDR1 LNHDA and CDR2 SQIVND (reference sequence). Trimming shortened V by 1 base and J by 4 bases, and 10 bases separated the two germline ends.

The V call is TRBV5-4, the J call TRBJ1-3, with 11 bases aligning to TRBD1. Germline V gene lookup returns CDR1 SGHNT and CDR2 YYREEE (reference sequence). The V gene end was trimmed by 3 bases and the J gene end by 2 bases; junction bases not matched to a gene: 4. CDR3 length equals 16 residues. For the CDR3, the DNA is TGTGCCAGCAGCTGGGGACAGGGGGAAGCTGGAAACACCATATATTTT. Its translation: CASSWGQGEAGNTIYF.

The rearrangement uses TRBV10-2 and TRBJ2-5; D uncertain. Per the germline V gene, CDR1 is WSHSY and CDR2 is SAAADI. V dropped 4 bases and J dropped 6 bases, with 12 bases sitting between them. The CDR3 totals 13 residues. CDR3 amino acids: CASSAPLSQTQYF. Here the CDR3 DNA reads TGCGCCAGCAGTGCTCCTTTATCCCAGACCCAGTACTTC.

The V call is TRBV7-9, the J call TRBJ2-3; possible D gene TRBD1, 5 bases. The V and J ends lost 5 bases and 1 base respectively, with 19 bases between them. Germline V CDR1 and CDR2: SEHNR, FQNEAQ (reference sequence). The CDR3 totals 17 residues. This chain's CDR3 is CASSLRPRFRGTDTQYF. Written as DNA, the CDR3 is TGTGCCAGCAGCCTCCGACCCCGATTCAGGGGCACAGATACGCAGTATTTT.

This chain connects TRBV7-7 to TRBJ2-5; 8 bases map to TRBD1. CDR3 length: 18 amino acids. Germline loops: CDR1 SSHAT, CDR2 FNYEAQ (reference sequence). With 5 bases clipped from V and 4 bases from J, the junction kept 18 bases outside the gene matches. CDR3 nucleotides: TGTGCCAGCAGCCCCCTGAGGGTCGGGACAGGAGGATCAGAGACCCAGTACTTC. This translates into CASSPLRVGTGGSETQYF.

The CDR3 nucleotides read TGTGCCAGCAGCCCCGGGGGGAGCTCCTACGAGCAGTACTTC. Residues: CASSPGGSSYEQYF. V usage is TRBV11-1 and J usage is TRBJ2-7, with 7 positions matching TRBD2. There are 14 residues in the CDR3. Germline CDR1 SGHAT, CDR2 FQDESV (reference sequence). The V gene end was trimmed by 5 bases and the J gene end by 0 bases; junction bases not matched to a gene: 4.

The chain employs TRBV7-8 and TRBJ1-1; 11 bases are a match to TRBD1. The V gene end was trimmed by 4 bases and the J gene end by 5 bases; junction bases not matched to a gene: 0. In germline, CDR1 is SGHVS, CDR2 FQNEAQ. The CDR3 has 13 amino acids. The CDR3, as DNA: TGTGCCAGCAGCTGGGACAGGGGGACTGAAGCTTTCTTT. This gives the protein CASSWDRGTEAFF.

J is TRBJ2-7 and V is TRBV11-3, with 7 bases matching TRBD1. The CDR3 is made up of 14 amino acids. Per germline, CDR1 SGHNT and CDR2 YENEEA. The ends lost 4 bases at V and 5 bases at J; junction bases unmatched: 8. The CDR3 DNA is TGTGCCAGCAGCTCCGGGACCCAGGGGGACGAGCAGTACTTC. This encodes CASSSGTQGDEQYF.

The chain links TRBV25-1 to TRBJ1-2; D ambiguous. Germline CDR1 and CDR2: MGHDK and SYGVNS. V dropped 6 bases and J dropped 2 bases, with 4 bases sitting between them. CDR3 length: 11 amino acids. In nucleotides, the CDR3 is TGTGCCAGCAGCGAGAACTATGGCTACACCTTC. Amino acid sequence: CASSENYGYTF.

CDR3 DNA sequence: TGCGCCAGCAGCCCACAGGGGGCGCGGGGAAACACCATATATTTT. Protein sequence: CASSPQGARGNTIYF. The rearrangement uses TRBV4-1 and TRBJ1-3, with 9 bases lining up with TRBD1. The V and J ends lost 4 bases and 4 bases, in that order; junction bases with no gene match: 5. The germline gives CDR1 MGHRA, CDR2 YSYEKL. The CDR3 length is 15 residues.

On this clone itself: At one end, the junction sequence differs from germline, possibly due to a read error. In the same sample, other DNA sequences code for this CDR3. The genes are TRBV5-4 and TRBJ1-2, with D unclear. CDR3 length: 15 residues. Germline loops: CDR1 SGHNT, CDR2 YYREEE (reference sequence). The CDR3 reads CASSLEQGSDYGYTF. The CDR3 DNA follows: TGCGCCAGCAGCTTGGAGCAAGGGAGCGACTATGGCTACACCTTC.

J is TRBJ1-3 and V is TRBV5-4; 9 bases agree with TRBD1. This CDR3 is built from 15 residues. Germline V gene data show CDR1 as SGHNT and CDR2 as YYREEE (reference sequence). With 4 bases clipped from V and 4 bases from J, the junction kept 6 bases outside the gene matches. Here the CDR3 reads CASSPQGAEGNTIYF. CDR3 DNA sequence: TGTGCCAGCAGCCCACAGGGGGCGGAGGGAAACACCATATATTTT. Filled out from reference TRBV5-4 and TRBJ1-3, the complete variable domain reads ETGVTQSPTHLIKTRGQQVTLRCSSQSGHNTVSWYQQALGQGPQFIFQYYREEENGRGNFPPRFSGLQFPNYSSELNVNALELDDSALYLCASSPQGAEGNTIYFGEGSWLTVV.

J is TRBJ2-3 and V is TRBV25-1, with 12 bases identical to TRBD2. CDR1 is MGHDK, CDR2 SYGVNS, per germline. The CDR3 loop spans 17 amino acids. Trimming cost V 2 bases and J 4 bases; bases outside gene matches: 7. The CDR3: CASSETLAGGRPDTQYF. CDR3 bases: TGTGCCAGCAGTGAAACTCTAGCGGGAGGGCGACCAGATACGCAGTATTTT.

For the CDR3, the DNA is TGTGCCAGCATTAGGGAGAAGGCCTACGAGCAGTACTTC. This codes for CASIREKAYEQYF. J is TRBJ2-7 and V is TRBV2; D might be TRBD2 (5 bases). V was pared by 7 bases and J by 2 bases, with 12 bases between. This CDR3 comprises 13 residues. CDR1 SNHLY and CDR2 FYNNEI come from the germline V gene.

The V call is TRBV9, the J call TRBJ1-2; the D is unclear. The CDR3 runs to 12 residues. In germline, CDR1 is SGDLS, CDR2 YYNGEE. Trimming removed 2 bases from V and 2 bases from J, with 4 bases in between. CDR3 DNA: TGTGCCAGCAGCGTCATGAACTATGGCTACACCTTC. It yields the protein CASSVMNYGYTF.

The chain carries TRBV9 and TRBJ2-3, with a weak D call TRBD2 (6 bases). Germline V lookup: CDR1 SGDLS, CDR2 YYNGEE. CDR3 length: 15 amino acids. Trimming removed 2 bases from V and 2 bases from J, with 12 bases in between. For the CDR3, the DNA is TGTGCCAGCAGCGTTTTAGCGGCTTACACAGATACGCAGTATTTT. It is translated as CASSVLAAYTDTQYF.

This sequence joins TRBV6-6 and TRBJ1-2; 8 bases are a match to TRBD1. Germline CDR1 is MNHNY and CDR2 is SVGAGI (reference sequence). V dropped 6 bases and J dropped 5; count of bases not matched to a gene: 8. The CDR3 sequence is 14 residues long. CDR3 amino acids: CASRSDREAYGYTF. DNA of the CDR3: TGTGCCAGCAGGTCGGACAGGGAGGCGTATGGCTACACCTTC.

This rearrangement joins TRBV30 to TRBJ2-7; TRBD2 might be the D (5 bases). Germline CDR1 and CDR2: GTSNPN and SVGIG (reference sequence). Trimming stripped 3 bases from V and 6 bases from J, with 12 bases between. The CDR3 runs to 12 residues. The CDR3 nucleotides read TGTGCCTGGAGCCCTGACTATTTCGAGCAGTACTTC. Translating gives CAWSPDYFEQYF.

The chain links TRBV30 to TRBJ1-1, with D possibly matching TRBD1 (5 bases). Germline V gene data show CDR1 as GTSNPN and CDR2 as SVGIG (reference sequence). The CDR3 covers 13 residues. The V and J ends lost 5 bases and 1 base respectively, with 11 bases between them. The CDR3 region is CAWDRQQNTEAFF. The CDR3 DNA reads as TGTGCCTGGGACAGACAGCAGAACACTGAAGCTTTCTTT.

CDR3 DNA sequence: TGTGCCAGCAGCGGCCTAGCGGGAGGGAGAGAGCAGTACTTC. Amino acids: CASSGLAGGREQYF. The chain joins TRBV27 to TRBJ2-7; 12 nucleotides line up with TRBD2. Germline V lookup: CDR1 MNHEY, CDR2 SMNVEV (reference sequence). The CDR3 is 14 amino acids. V lost 6 bases to trimming and J lost 7 bases; unmatched junction nucleotides: 7.

This clone was counted only a few times. This sequence joins TRBV9 and TRBJ1-1, with D possibly TRBD1 on 5 matching bases. With 7 bases removed from V and 1 base from J, the gap between germline ends came to 11 bases. In germline, CDR1 is SGDLS, CDR2 YYNGEE. The CDR3 contains 13 residues. CDR3: CASARTPNTEAFF. CDR3 nucleotide sequence: TGTGCCAGCGCCAGGACACCGAACACTGAAGCTTTCTTT.

The rearrangement uses TRBV5-1 and TRBJ2-3, with 11 nucleotides matching TRBD2. The ends lost 4 bases at V and 5 bases at J; junction bases unmatched: 6. Per the germline V gene, CDR1 is SGHRS and CDR2 is YFSETQ. The CDR3 runs 15 residues. The CDR3 here is CASSGTLAGGDTQYF. DNA for the CDR3: TGCGCCAGCAGCGGGACGCTAGCGGGAGGAGATACGCAGTATTTT.

The chain carries TRBV19 and TRBJ2-1; TRBD2 matches 10 bases. Germline values: CDR1 LNHDA, CDR2 SQIVND (reference sequence). V lost 6 bases to trimming and J lost 7 bases; unmatched junction nucleotides: 12. The CDR3 length is 16 residues. This CDR3 reads CASRTIGSGRANEQFF. The CDR3 coding sequence is TGTGCCAGTAGAACTATAGGCAGCGGGAGGGCGAATGAGCAGTTCTTC. The full variable domain, with the rest looked up from reference TRBV19 and TRBJ2-1, is DGGITQSPKYLFRKEGQNVTLSCEQNLNHDAMYWYRQDPGQGLRLIYYSQIVNDFQKGDIAEGYSVSREKKESFPLTVTSAQKNPTAFYLCASRTIGSGRANEQFFGPGTRLTVL.

The V and J genes are TRBV2 and TRBJ1-3; D remains unclear. CDR3 size: 15 residues. V was trimmed by 4 bases and J by 0 bases, leaving 10 bases between them. The V gene's germline CDR1 is SNHLY and CDR2 FYNNEI. CDR3 coding DNA: TGTGCCAGCAGTGTAGGAGAAGTCTCTGGAAACACCATATATTTT. Its protein is CASSVGEVSGNTIYF.

This rearrangement joins TRBV6-5 to TRBJ1-2; D remains ambiguous. Germline V gene lookup returns CDR1 MNHEY and CDR2 SVGAGI. V lost 5 bases, J lost 0 bases, and 10 bases lay in between. CDR3 length equals 14 residues. CDR3 amino acids: CASSDRGSNYGYTF. The CDR3 bases are TGTGCCAGCAGTGACCGGGGTTCTAACTATGGCTACACCTTC.

The chain recombines TRBV18 with TRBJ1-1; maybe TRBD1 (6 bases). This CDR3 has 16 amino acids. The V gene's germline CDR1 is KGHSH and CDR2 LQKENI. Trimming removed 0 bases from V and 1 base from J, with 12 bases in between. CDR3 region: CASSPPQGIQNTEAFF. The DNA of the CDR3 is TGTGCCAGCTCACCACCTCAGGGGATACAGAACACTGAAGCTTTCTTT.

This chain joins TRBV7-9 and TRBJ1-3; TRBD1 is a possible D gene (6 bases). Germline V gene sequence: CDR1 SEHNR, CDR2 FQNEAQ (reference sequence). The CDR3 runs to 12 residues. Trimming took off 10 bases at V and 9 bases at J, with 16 bases between the two ends. DNA of the CDR3: TGTGCCATCTCGGACTGGGGGCGCACCATATATTTT. Translation gives CAISDWGRTIYF.

This clone was seen only once. The rearrangement joins TRBV6-6 to TRBJ1-1; 7 bases line up with TRBD1. V lost 7 bases and J lost 8; bases outside the gene matches: 4. From germline, CDR1 is MNHNY and CDR2 SVGAGI (reference sequence). The CDR3 contains 11 residues. The CDR3 is CASTWTGEAFF. In DNA, the CDR3 is TGTGCCAGCACCTGGACAGGAGAAGCTTTCTTT.